This T cell receptor (beta chain) was obtained from a study of blood T cell repertoires in COVID-19. The CDR3 is made up of 17 amino acids. Trimming took off 4 bases at V and 0 bases at J, with 16 bases between the two ends. CDR1 is KGHSH, CDR2 LQKENI, per germline. Generated by immunoSEQ multiplex PCR, the TCRdb table keeps only in-frame clones and is missing some. The sample records around 94,000 clones, approximately 92% being singletons. Sequences were obtained from peripheral blood. This clonotype was obtained from a man younger than 35 with acute or convalescent COVID-19. The genes are TRBV18 and TRBJ2-1, with a possible D match to TRBD2 (6 bases). The CDR3 nucleotides read TGTGCCAGCTCACGGCGGGACGGTGCCTTCTCCTACAATGAGCAGTTCTTC. This gives the protein CASSRRDGAFSYNEQFF.